This T cell receptor beta chain was retrieved from a study of OX40 agonist ivuxolimab in advanced cancers. Background on the study: An anti-OX40 (CD134) antibody with agonistic activity, ivuxolimab, was administered to patients.

The method was immunoSEQ multiplex PCR; TCRdb's version includes in-frame clones alone and lacks a portion of them. Of some 90,000 clones listed, approximately 91% are singletons. Study results and caveats: Partly responding patients at 0.1-3.0 mg/kg showed some of the smallest clonal expansion.

The CDR3 covers 15 residues. Trimming removed 4 bases from V and 5 bases from J; junction bases left unmatched: 8. The germline gives CDR1 SGHRS, CDR2 YFSETQ. Notes on this clone: Its antigen is not identified.

The TCR originated in an adult with an advanced solid tumor such as melanoma, head and neck, liver or kidney cancer. Sequenced here: CD4+ or CD8+ T cells sorted from blood, sampled in a trial of the OX40 agonist ivuxolimab. The gene calls are TRBV5-1 and TRBJ2-2, with 7 bases identical to TRBD2. The CDR3 DNA reads TGCGCCAGCAGCCCCCGTAATAGCGGGACCGGGGAGCTGTTTTTT. Amino acid sequence: CASSPRNSGTGELFF.